Below are 15 T cell receptor beta chains sequenced from a single sample in a study of T cell changes during pregnancy in multiple sclerosis (dated by TCRdb to about 2019). Library preparation employed the immunoSEQ multiplex PCR assay. Drawn from immuneACCESS, this table holds only the in-frame rearrangements with V and J called that TCRdb kept. Clones are partly lost; checked studies trace under half to an unresolved V gene and leave the rest unexplained. The sample profile shows more than 85,000 clones; approximately 95% of them were found once. Approximately 1.6% of the sample belongs to the ten largest clones. The source was peripheral blood, collected after pregnancy. These receptors all stem from a female donor in good health, enrolled as a control in a pregnancy study.

The chain combines TRBV6-5 with TRBJ2-1; 10 nucleotides line up with TRBD1. Germline lookup yields CDR1 MNHEY and CDR2 SVGAGI. V was clipped by 5 bases and J by 5 bases; unmatched bases: 6. The CDR3 length is 15 residues. The CDR3 DNA reads as TGTGCCAGCAGTATGGGGGACAGGGGAAACAATGAGCAGTTCTTC. Amino acid sequence: CASSMGDRGNNEQFF.

The chain uses TRBV20-1 and TRBJ2-5; 7 bases align to TRBD1. Trimming at V came to 6 bases and at J to 5 bases, leaving 3 bases not matched to a gene. This CDR3 is built from 11 residues. Germline V gene data show CDR1 as DFQATT and CDR2 as SNEGSKA (reference sequence). CDR3 in amino acids: CSARGQETQYF. The CDR3 DNA follows: TGCAGTGCAAGGGGGCAGGAGACCCAGTACTTC.

The V and J genes are TRBV28 and TRBJ2-4, with D perhaps matching TRBD2 (6 bases). Trimming left V 5 bases short and J 6 bases short, with 14 bases between. The CDR3 is 14 amino acids. Looked up from germline, CDR1 is MDHEN and CDR2 is SYDVKM. The CDR3 coding sequence is TGTGCCAGCAGTCCCGGAGGGACCAGAAACATTCAGTACTTC. Encoded protein: CASSPGGTRNIQYF.

The chain couples TRBV6-5 to TRBJ2-2, with TRBD1 identical over 8 bases. This CDR3 contains 15 residues. Looked up from germline, CDR1 is MNHEY and CDR2 is SVGAGI. V lost 7 bases to trimming and J lost 0 bases; unmatched junction nucleotides: 4. CDR3 region: CASTGQGTNTGELFF. CDR3 nucleotides: TGTGCCAGCACCGGACAGGGTACGAACACCGGGGAGCTGTTTTTT.

The J gene is TRBJ2-3, the V gene TRBV4-1; maybe TRBD2 (6 bases). This CDR3 has 14 amino acids. Germline loops: CDR1 MGHRA, CDR2 YSYEKL. Trimming cost V 0 bases and J 4 bases, with 8 bases left between them. The CDR3 nucleotides are TGCGCCAGCAGCCAAGAGCGGGACCCAGATACGCAGTATTTT. Translating it yields CASSQERDPDTQYF.

V and J are TRBV7-9 and TRBJ2-2; D is possibly TRBD2 (5 bases). V lost 5 bases and J 1 base, leaving 11 bases between the germline ends. Per germline, CDR1 SEHNR and CDR2 FQNEAQ (reference sequence). CDR3 size: 15 residues. CDR3 amino acids: CASSPSSGNTGELFF. The CDR3 DNA reads as TGTGCCAGCAGCCCCTCGAGCGGGAACACCGGGGAGCTGTTTTTT.

The chain recombines TRBV2 with TRBJ2-2; 11 positions match TRBD2. The CDR3 runs to 16 residues. The germline gives CDR1 SNHLY, CDR2 FYNNEI. V lost 6 bases to trimming and J lost 2 bases; unmatched junction nucleotides: 5. The CDR3 nucleotides read TGTGCCAGCAGGGTTACTAGCGGGAGAAACACCGGGGAGCTGTTTTTT. It specifies CASRVTSGRNTGELFF.

The chain uses TRBV14 and TRBJ2-1; 7 bases agree with TRBD1. V dropped 3 bases and J dropped 8; count of bases not matched to a gene: 13. The CDR3 is made up of 16 amino acids. From germline, CDR1 is SGHDN and CDR2 FVKESK. As DNA, the CDR3 is TGTGCCAGCAGCCAGGGTGAGGGGGCAGGGGAGTATGAGCAGTTCTTC. Protein sequence: CASSQGEGAGEYEQFF.

The gene calls are TRBV7-2 and TRBJ2-1, with 8 bases aligning to TRBD2. This CDR3 has 15 residues. Germline CDR1 is SGHTA and CDR2 is FQGNSA. The V and J ends lost 4 bases and 4 bases, in that order; junction bases with no gene match: 6. CDR3 in amino acids: CASSYTSGSYNEQFF. As DNA, the CDR3 is TGTGCCAGCAGCTATACTAGCGGATCTTACAATGAGCAGTTCTTC.

The chain has TRBV7-9 and TRBJ1-4; D is uncertain. CDR1 is SEHNR, CDR2 FQNEAQ, per germline (reference sequence). The CDR3 has 16 residues. The V and J ends lost 1 base and 0 bases respectively, with 9 bases between them. In nucleotides, the CDR3 is TGTGCCAGCAGCTTAGGCCAGGCCTCAACTAATGAAAAACTGTTTTTT. Its protein product is CASSLGQASTNEKLFF.

This clone was observed a few times. V is TRBV29-1 and J is TRBJ2-1, with TRBD2 matching over 10 bases. This CDR3 has 16 amino acids. Germline CDR1 is SQVTM and CDR2 is ANQGSEA. Trimming at V came to 1 base and at J to 1 base, leaving 4 bases not matched to a gene. The CDR3 nucleotides are TGCAGCGTTGAAGGGCCAGCGGGAGGGTCCTACAATGAGCAGTTCTTC. Its translation: CSVEGPAGGSYNEQFF.

The V call is TRBV28, the J call TRBJ2-7; D possibly corresponds to TRBD1 (5 bases). Germline CDR1 is MDHEN and CDR2 is SYDVKM. This CDR3 region has 15 residues. V lost 3 bases and J 4 bases, leaving 16 bases between the germline ends. For the CDR3, the DNA is TGTGCCAGCAGTTTGTCCGGACCCCCAGGGTACGAGCAGTACTTC. Protein: CASSLSGPPGYEQYF.

The chain employs TRBV2 and TRBJ2-5, with D hard to call. Germline V gene data show CDR1 as SNHLY and CDR2 as FYNNEI. With 5 bases removed from V and 2 bases from J, the gap between germline ends came to 12 bases. The CDR3 is made up of 14 amino acids. CDR3 DNA: TGTGCCAGCAGTCTCCCCTTCGGGCAAGAGACCCAGTACTTC. Amino acid sequence: CASSLPFGQETQYF.

V usage is TRBV19 and J usage is TRBJ2-7; the match to TRBD2 covers 14 bases. The V and J ends lost 5 bases and 4 bases, in that order; junction bases with no gene match: 7. Germline CDR1 is LNHDA and CDR2 is SQIVND (reference sequence). The CDR3 spans 16 residues. This CDR3 reads CASSPGTSGSNYEQYF. DNA for the CDR3: TGTGCCAGTAGTCCGGGGACTAGCGGGAGTAATTACGAGCAGTACTTC.

The chain has TRBV7-6 and TRBJ2-1, with 11 bases aligning to TRBD2. The ends lost 5 bases at V and 7 bases at J; junction bases unmatched: 10. Germline loops: CDR1 SGHVS, CDR2 FNYEAQ. This CDR3 has 16 amino acids. CDR3 DNA: TGTGCCAGCAGCCCCCTAGGGGGACTAGCGGCTAATGAGCAGTTCTTC. Its protein product is CASSPLGGLAANEQFF. Using reference TRBV7-6 and TRBJ2-1 for the parts outside the CDR3, the full variable domain is GAGVSQSPRYKVTKRGQDVALRCDPISGHVSLYWYRQALGQGPEFLTYFNYEAQQDKSGLPNDRFSAERPEGSISTLTIQRTEQRDSAMYRCASSPLGGLAANEQFFGPGTRLTVL.